One sample yielded the 28 T cell receptor beta chains listed below, sequenced in a study of regulatory T cells in long-lasting Graves disease. According to the study, TCR beta libraries were built with iRepertoire HTBI primers and CDR3-region Arm-PCR. TCRdb reanalysed the multiplex PCR reads using MiXCR and keeps one entry per CDR3 protein. The data show about 460,000 distinct CDR3 sequences, around a fifth seen once. Described time point: persistent/refractory GD, antithyroid drugs over 5 years with positive TRAb. The TCR library was made from RNA that had been extracted from PBMCs in TRIzol. The sample in question was peripheral blood mononuclear cells (PBMCs), obtained when the disease was refractory, from a patient treated with antithyroid drugs. The receptors stem from a female donor with Graves disease.

The chain has TRBV30 and TRBJ2-7; perhaps TRBD2 as D (6 bases). The CDR3 loop spans 16 amino acids. Looked up from germline, CDR1 is GTSNPN and CDR2 is SVGIG (reference sequence). Trimming pared 1 base from V and 0 bases from J, leaving 16 bases between. The CDR3 DNA reads as TGTGCCTGGAGTGCCTGGGGACTGGGGAGCTCCTACGAGCAGTACTTC. Protein sequence: CAWSAWGLGSSYEQYF.

This clonotype appeared a few times. Given a much more abundant clone one base away, this may be a read error. The rearrangement links TRBV7-2 to TRBJ1-5, with D unclear. The CDR3 loop spans 12 amino acids. The V gene lost 6 bases and the J gene lost 5 bases, with 8 bases spanning the gap. The germline gives CDR1 SGHTA, CDR2 FQGNSA. The CDR3 bases are TGTGCCAGCAGTTTCGAGGATCAGCCCCAGCATTTT. It specifies CASSFEDQPQHF. The full variable domain, in which reference TRBV7-2 and TRBJ1-5 provide the parts outside the CDR3, is GAGVSQSPSNKVTEKGKDVELRCDPISGHTALYWYRQSLGQGLEFLIYFQGNSAPDKSGLPSDRFSAERTGGSVSTLTIQRTQQEDSAVYLCASSFEDQPQHFGDGTRLSIL.

This clonotype was counted many times. This chain connects TRBV7-2 to TRBJ2-2; D remains ambiguous. The CDR3 covers 14 residues. V was clipped by 6 bases and J by 2 bases, with 10 bases between them. Germline lookup yields CDR1 SGHTA and CDR2 FQGNSA. As DNA, the CDR3 is TGTGCCAGCAGTTGGGCCGAAAACACCGGGGAGCTGTTTTTT. It translates to CASSWAENTGELFF.

V usage is TRBV25-1 and J usage is TRBJ1-4, with no clear D. Germline values: CDR1 MGHDK, CDR2 SYGVNS. Trimming shortened V by 3 bases and J by 12 bases, and 17 bases separated the two germline ends. This CDR3 has 14 residues. DNA of the CDR3: TGTGCCAGCAGTGAGGAGGGCCGGGGTGACCAACTGTTTTTT. Its protein product is CASSEEGRGDQLFF.

The chain carries TRBV4-3 and TRBJ2-5; no clear D gene. Germline lookup yields CDR1 LGHNA and CDR2 YSLEER. CDR3 length: 14 amino acids. Trimming pared 1 base from V and 5 bases from J, leaving 11 bases between. CDR3 in amino acids: CASSQGYSWETQYF. CDR3 bases: TGCGCCAGCAGCCAAGGGTATAGTTGGGAGACCCAGTACTTC.

A note on this clonotype: Compared with germline, one end of the junction differs, possibly owing to a read error. The CDR3 nucleotides are TGTGCCAGCAGCTTGATTAGTGAGGGGTCCGGGGAGCTGTTTTTT. The encoded protein is CASSLISEGSGELFF. V usage is TRBV5-1 and J usage is TRBJ2-2; either TRBD1 or TRBD2 may fit D (5 bases each). Per germline, CDR1 SGHRS and CDR2 YFSETQ. The CDR3 spans 15 residues.

This clonotype has a handful of counts. The rearrangement joins TRBV30 to TRBJ1-4, with TRBD1 matching 9 bases. The length of the CDR3 is 13 residues. Per the germline V gene, CDR1 is GTSNPN and CDR2 is SVGIG (reference sequence). V lost 5 bases to trimming and J lost 7 bases; unmatched junction nucleotides: 5. CDR3 in amino acids: CAWEQGAGEKLFF. DNA of the CDR3: TGTGCCTGGGAACAGGGGGCAGGTGAAAAACTGTTTTTT. The full variable domain, completed using reference TRBV30 and TRBJ1-4, is SQTIHQWPATLVQPVGSPLSLECTVEGTSNPNLYWYRQAAGRGLQLLFYSVGIGQISSEVPQNLSASRPQDRQFILSSKKLLLSDSGFYLCAWEQGAGEKLFFGSGTQLSVL.

This clonotype was observed many times. The V and J genes are TRBV24-1 and TRBJ1-2; a possible D gene is TRBD1 (5 bases). CDR1 and CDR2 (germline): KGHDR, SFDVKD. CDR3 size: 14 residues. Trimming pared 7 bases from V and 3 bases from J, leaving 14 bases between. In nucleotides, the CDR3 is TGTGCCACCAGCCAGGATGCGGGGGACTATGGCTACACCTTC. It translates to CATSQDAGDYGYTF.

The chain is built from TRBV19 and TRBJ1-1, with D uncertain. The length of the CDR3 is 13 residues. V was cut by 2 bases and J by 4 bases, with 8 bases left in between. CDR1 is LNHDA and CDR2 is SQIVND in the germline V gene (reference sequence). CDR3 loop: CASSINWGTEAFF. The CDR3 coding sequence is TGTGCCAGTAGTATAAATTGGGGCACTGAAGCTTTCTTT.

This clonotype was detected ten times or more. V gene TRBV6-5 combines with J gene TRBJ1-4, with 7 positions matching TRBD1. After removal of 4 bases from V and 6 bases from J, the junction contained 5 bases not matched to a gene. The CDR3 spans 14 residues. The germline gives CDR1 MNHEY, CDR2 SVGAGI. The CDR3 spells CASSSHGTDEKLFF. The CDR3 coding sequence is TGTGCCAGCAGTTCCCACGGGACAGATGAAAAACTGTTTTTT.

This clonotype was observed a handful of times. The V call is TRBV20-1, the J call TRBJ1-3; D uncertain. Germline loops: CDR1 DFQATT, CDR2 SNEGSKA (reference sequence). The CDR3 covers 16 residues. V was clipped by 0 bases and J by 2 bases, with 14 bases between them. The CDR3 DNA sequence: TGCAGTGCTAGAGATTCCGCTGCCCCGACTGGAAACACCATATATTTT. It yields the protein CSARDSAAPTGNTIYF.

This clonotype came up a few times. The V call is TRBV20-1, the J call TRBJ1-2, with D uncertain. The CDR3 is made up of 11 amino acids. V lost 3 bases, J lost 5 bases, and 7 bases lay in between. Looked up from germline, CDR1 is DFQATT and CDR2 is SNEGSKA (reference sequence). The CDR3 region is CSASPGYGYTF. In nucleotides, the CDR3 is TGCAGTGCTAGTCCCGGGTATGGCTACACCTTC.

The rearrangement links TRBV30 to TRBJ1-2; tentative D call: TRBD1 (5 bases). Germline assignment: CDR1 GTSNPN and CDR2 SVGIG (reference sequence). With 8 bases removed from V and 2 bases from J, the gap between germline ends came to 21 bases. The CDR3 is 15 residues long. CDR3 amino acids: CASRQGGGGNYGYTF. DNA of the CDR3: TGTGCCAGCCGTCAGGGTGGTGGTGGGAACTATGGCTACACCTTC.

This clonotype was seen at least ten times. The rearrangement joins TRBV28 to TRBJ1-4, with 7 positions matching TRBD1. The CDR3 runs to 13 residues. CDR1 MDHEN and CDR2 SYDVKM come from the germline V gene. V gave up 5 bases and J gave up 6 bases; unmatched junction bases: 3. Here the CDR3 DNA reads TGTGCCAGCAGTCGTACAGGGGATGAAAAACTGTTTTTT. This translates into CASSRTGDEKLFF.

The genes are TRBV20-1 and TRBJ1-6; 9 nucleotides align to TRBD1. This CDR3 has 15 residues. Per the germline V gene, CDR1 is DFQATT and CDR2 is SNEGSKA (reference sequence). V gave up 5 bases and J gave up 6 bases; unmatched junction bases: 8. The CDR3 protein is CSAYPRGQGNSPLHF. CDR3 DNA sequence: TGCAGTGCTTATCCAAGGGGACAGGGTAATTCACCCCTCCACTTT.

Many counts were recorded for this clonotype. The J gene is TRBJ2-7, the V gene TRBV28; D unclear. The CDR3 covers 13 residues. Germline CDR1 and CDR2: MDHEN and SYDVKM. Trimming shortened V by 2 bases and J by 2 bases, and 7 bases separated the two germline ends. The CDR3 DNA follows: TGTGCCAGCAGTTTACCGGCGACCTACGAGCAGTACTTC. Protein sequence: CASSLPATYEQYF.

This clonotype was counted only a few times. The genes are TRBV28 and TRBJ2-7; tentatively, D is TRBD1 (5 bases). The V gene lost 2 bases and the J gene lost 3 bases, with 8 bases spanning the gap. The V gene's germline CDR1 is MDHEN and CDR2 SYDVKM. The length of the CDR3 is 13 residues. The DNA for the CDR3 is TGTGCCAGCAGTTTAGGGGCAGACTACGAGCAGTACTTC. Translation: CASSLGADYEQYF. The variable domain in full, completed from reference TRBV28 and TRBJ2-7, reads DVKVTQSSRYLVKRTGEKVFLECVQDMDHENMFWYRQDPGLGLRLIYFSYDVKMKEKGDIPEGYSVSREKKERFSLILESASTNQTSMYLCASSLGADYEQYFGPGTRLTVT.

This chain joins TRBV6-1 and TRBJ2-2, with TRBD2 matching over 12 bases. The CDR3 contains 16 residues. V shed 3 bases, J shed 5 bases, and the junction held 4 bases outside the gene matches. Germline lookup yields CDR1 MNHNS and CDR2 SASEGT. CDR3 sequence: CASSETSGRYTGELFF. CDR3 sequence (DNA): TGTGCCAGCAGTGAGACTAGCGGGAGATATACCGGGGAGCTGTTTTTT.

J is TRBJ2-2 and V is TRBV5-6; 10 bases are a match to TRBD1. The CDR3 is made up of 15 amino acids. Unmatched junction bases numbered 4, after V lost 2 bases and J lost 6 bases. Germline CDR1 and CDR2: SGHDT and YYEEEE. The CDR3 loop reads CASSFGTGVAGELFF. CDR3 bases: TGTGCCAGCAGCTTCGGGACAGGGGTGGCCGGGGAGCTGTTTTTT. The variable domain in full, completed from reference TRBV5-6 and TRBJ2-2, reads DAGVTQSPTHLIKTRGQQVTLRCSPKSGHDTVSWYQQALGQGPQFIFQYYEEEERQRGNFPDRFSGHQFPNYSSELNVNALLLGDSALYLCASSFGTGVAGELFFGEGSRLTVL.

The chain uses TRBV6-1 and TRBJ2-5, with D perhaps TRBD2 (6 bases). The CDR3 is 15 amino acids. The germline CDR1 and CDR2 sequences are MNHNS and SASEGT. V dropped 8 bases and J dropped 3 bases, with 19 bases sitting between them. CDR3 residues: CASPSWGELKETQYF. CDR3 nucleotide sequence: TGTGCCAGCCCGTCCTGGGGGGAGCTAAAAGAGACCCAGTACTTC.

This clonotype was observed many times. The chain carries TRBV2 and TRBJ1-1; D gene ambiguous. Germline V gene lookup returns CDR1 SNHLY and CDR2 FYNNEI. The CDR3 is 14 amino acids. V was trimmed by 7 bases and J by 3 bases, leaving 15 bases between them. CDR3 sequence (DNA): TGTGCCAGCACGACGCGAACGGTGGACACTGAAGCTTTCTTT. This codes for CASTTRTVDTEAFF.

This clonotype occurred many times. The J gene is TRBJ1-1, the V gene TRBV12-3 or TRBV12-4, with 8 bases fitting TRBD1. The CDR3 is made up of 16 amino acids. After removal of 5 bases from V and 1 base from J, the junction contained 9 bases not matched to a gene. The CDR3 nucleotides are TGTGCCAGCAGTCCTTTCGGGACAGGTCAGAACACTGAAGCTTTCTTT. Its translation: CASSPFGTGQNTEAFF.

This clonotype was seen repeatedly, ten times or more. The chain links TRBV7-9 to TRBJ2-5, with D tentatively TRBD2 (5 bases). Between the trimmed V and J ends, which lost 0 bases and 4 bases, there was a span of 15 bases. Germline CDR1 reads SEHNR; CDR2 reads FQNEAQ (reference sequence). The CDR3 loop spans 16 amino acids. CDR3 sequence (DNA): TGTGCCAGCAGCTTAGCTCTGCCCGACGGAGGAGAGACCCAGTACTTC. Protein: CASSLALPDGGETQYF.

On this clonotype itself: A read error is possible here, since a much larger clone lies one base away. The chain is built from TRBV12-3 or TRBV12-4 and TRBJ1-6; TRBD1 matches at 7 bases. The last part of the DNA fits TRBJ1-1 better; the J call may be wrong. This CDR3 contains 14 residues. Here the CDR3 reads CASSSRGGGTGAFF. The CDR3 nucleotides are TGTGCCAGCAGCTCTAGGGGAGGGGGCACTGGAGCTTTCTTT.

As DNA, the CDR3 is TGTGCCAGCAGTTTTCCGGGCCGCGGCCCCGAAGCTTTCTTT. Protein: CASSFPGRGPEAFF. The gene calls are TRBV28 and TRBJ1-1; D not certain. The CDR3 covers 14 residues. Germline CDR1 MDHEN, CDR2 SYDVKM. Trimming took 3 bases from V and 8 from J, leaving 16 bases between them.

This clonotype came up many times. The rearrangement links TRBV20-1 to TRBJ2-7; D may be TRBD1 (6 bases). CDR3 length: 11 amino acids. V shed 5 bases and J shed 5 bases, with 10 bases lying between them. CDR1 is DFQATT and CDR2 is SNEGSKA in the germline V gene (reference sequence). CDR3 loop: CSAAQGNEQYF. CDR3 nucleotide sequence: TGCAGTGCTGCACAGGGAAACGAGCAGTACTTC.

In this sample, this clonotype turned up many times. The chain employs TRBV15 and TRBJ2-5, with TRBD1 matching 10 bases. Germline trimming cut 1 base from V and 1 base from J; bases unmatched to any gene: 0. Germline CDR1 is LNHNV and CDR2 is YYDKDF (reference sequence). The CDR3 covers 15 residues. This chain's CDR3 is CATSRGTGGQETQYF. CDR3 DNA sequence: TGTGCCACCAGCAGAGGGACAGGGGGCCAAGAGACCCAGTACTTC.

The chain has TRBV6-2 or TRBV6-3 and TRBJ1-5, with TRBD1 matching over 9 bases. V was pared by 2 bases and J by 2 bases, with 7 bases of the junction left unmatched. The CDR3 loop spans 17 amino acids. Germline values: CDR1 MNHEY, CDR2 SVGEGT. The CDR3 protein is CASSYNNRGRGNQPQHF. The CDR3 nucleotides are TGTGCCAGCAGTTACAATAACAGGGGGCGCGGCAATCAGCCCCAGCATTTT.